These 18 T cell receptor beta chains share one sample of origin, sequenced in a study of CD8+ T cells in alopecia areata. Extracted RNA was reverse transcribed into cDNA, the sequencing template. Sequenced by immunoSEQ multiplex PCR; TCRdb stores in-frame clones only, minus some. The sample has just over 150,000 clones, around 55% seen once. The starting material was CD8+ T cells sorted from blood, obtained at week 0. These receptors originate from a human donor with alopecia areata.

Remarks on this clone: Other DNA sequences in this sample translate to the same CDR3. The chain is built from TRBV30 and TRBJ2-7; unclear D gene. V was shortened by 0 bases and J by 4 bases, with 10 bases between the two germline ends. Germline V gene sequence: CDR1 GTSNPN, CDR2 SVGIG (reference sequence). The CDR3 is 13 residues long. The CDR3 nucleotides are TGTGCCTGGAGTGTAGGGTCGGCTTACGAGCAGTACTTC. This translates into CAWSVGSAYEQYF.

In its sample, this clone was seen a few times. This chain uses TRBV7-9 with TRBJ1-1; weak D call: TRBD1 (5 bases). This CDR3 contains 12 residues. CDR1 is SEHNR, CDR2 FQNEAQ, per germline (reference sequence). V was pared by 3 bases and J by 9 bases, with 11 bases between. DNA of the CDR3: TGTGCCAGCAGCTTGGTCCAGGGACAAGCTTTCTTT. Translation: CASSLVQGQAFF. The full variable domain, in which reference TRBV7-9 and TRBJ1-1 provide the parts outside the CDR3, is DTGVSQNPRHKITKRGQNVTFRCDPISEHNRLYWYRQTLGQGPEFLTYFQNEAQLEKSRLLSDRFSAERPKGSFSTLEIQRTEQGDSAMYLCASSLVQGQAFFGQGTRLTVV.

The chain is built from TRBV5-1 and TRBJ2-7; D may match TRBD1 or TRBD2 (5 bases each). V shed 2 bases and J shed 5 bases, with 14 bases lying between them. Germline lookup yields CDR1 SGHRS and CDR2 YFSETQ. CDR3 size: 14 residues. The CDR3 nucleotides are TGCGCCAGCAGCTTTCCGGGACGGGCGAACGAGCAGTACTTC. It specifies CASSFPGRANEQYF. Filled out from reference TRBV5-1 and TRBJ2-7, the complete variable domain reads KAGVTQTPRYLIKTRGQQVTLSCSPISGHRSVSWYQQTPGQGLQFLFEYFSETQRNKGNFPGRFSGRQFSNSRSEMNVSTLELGDSALYLCASSFPGRANEQYFGPGTRLTVT.

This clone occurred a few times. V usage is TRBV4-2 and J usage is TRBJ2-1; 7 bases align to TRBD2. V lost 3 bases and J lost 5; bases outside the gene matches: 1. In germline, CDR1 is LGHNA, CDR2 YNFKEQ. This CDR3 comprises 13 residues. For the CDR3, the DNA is TGTGCCAGCAGCCAGGGGGGGGACAATGAGCAGTTCTTC. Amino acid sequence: CASSQGGDNEQFF.

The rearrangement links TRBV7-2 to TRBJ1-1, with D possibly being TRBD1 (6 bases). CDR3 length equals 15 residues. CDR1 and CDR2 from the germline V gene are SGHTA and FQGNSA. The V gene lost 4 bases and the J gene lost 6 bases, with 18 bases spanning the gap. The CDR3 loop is CASSSLPGGSPEAFF. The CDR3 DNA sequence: TGTGCCAGCAGCTCCCTTCCGGGGGGCTCCCCTGAAGCTTTCTTT.

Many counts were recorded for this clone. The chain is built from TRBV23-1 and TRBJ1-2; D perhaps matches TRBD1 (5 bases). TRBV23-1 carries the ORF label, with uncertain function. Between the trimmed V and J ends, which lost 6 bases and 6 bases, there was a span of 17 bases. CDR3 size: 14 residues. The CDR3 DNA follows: TGCGCCAGCAGCCAAACGGCAGGGAGGCATGGCTACACCTTC. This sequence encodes CASSQTAGRHGYTF.

For the CDR3, the DNA is TGTGCCAGCAGCGTCGCTTTCTGGGAATCACAAGAGACCCAGTACTTC. This gives the protein CASSVAFWESQETQYF. The chain is built from TRBV7-6 and TRBJ2-5; no reliable D call. Germline assignment: CDR1 SGHVS and CDR2 FNYEAQ. This CDR3 has 16 residues. Deletions cut 5 bases from V and 2 bases from J, with 18 bases between.

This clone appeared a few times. The DNA for the CDR3 is TGCGCCAGCAGCCAAGACCTGACAGGGGACATTCAGTACTTC. Residues: CASSQDLTGDIQYF. The V call is TRBV4-3, the J call TRBJ2-4; TRBD1 matches 8 bases. V gave up 0 bases and J gave up 8 bases; unmatched junction bases: 3. CDR1 is LGHNA, CDR2 YSLEER, per germline. The CDR3 is 14 residues long.

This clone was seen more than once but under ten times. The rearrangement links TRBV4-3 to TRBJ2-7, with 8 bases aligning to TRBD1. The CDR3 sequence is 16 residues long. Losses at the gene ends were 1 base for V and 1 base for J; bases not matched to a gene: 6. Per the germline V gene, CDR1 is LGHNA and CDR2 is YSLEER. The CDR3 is CASSQGLTGASYEQYF. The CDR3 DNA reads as TGCGCCAGCAGCCAAGGGTTGACAGGGGCTTCCTACGAGCAGTACTTC.

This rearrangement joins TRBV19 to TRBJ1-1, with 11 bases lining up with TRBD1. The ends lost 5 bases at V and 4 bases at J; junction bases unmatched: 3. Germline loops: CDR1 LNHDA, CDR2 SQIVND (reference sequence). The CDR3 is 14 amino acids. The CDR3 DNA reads TGTGCCAGTAGTCTCGGGACAGGGGGCACTGAAGCTTTCTTT. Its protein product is CASSLGTGGTEAFF.

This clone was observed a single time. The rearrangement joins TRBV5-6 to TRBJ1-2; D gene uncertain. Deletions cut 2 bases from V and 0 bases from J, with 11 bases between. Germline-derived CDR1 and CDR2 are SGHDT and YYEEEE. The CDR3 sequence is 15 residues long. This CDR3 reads CASSFGVPSNYGYTF. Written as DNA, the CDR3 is TGTGCCAGCAGCTTTGGGGTCCCCTCTAACTATGGCTACACCTTC.

CDR3 in amino acids: CASSLAVGRPTDTQYF. Written as DNA, the CDR3 is TGTGCCAGCAGCTTAGCGGTGGGGAGACCCACAGATACGCAGTATTTT. V is TRBV11-2 and J is TRBJ2-3; possibly TRBD2 for D (5 bases). The V end was cut by 1 base, the J end by 2 bases, with 13 bases between. Germline V gene data show CDR1 as SGHAT and CDR2 as FQNNGV. The CDR3 runs 16 residues.

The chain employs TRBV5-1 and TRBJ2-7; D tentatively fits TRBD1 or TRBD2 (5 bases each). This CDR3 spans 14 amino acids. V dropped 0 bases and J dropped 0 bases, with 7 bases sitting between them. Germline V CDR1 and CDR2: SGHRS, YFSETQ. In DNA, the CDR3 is TGCGCCAGCAGCTTGGTGGGGACCTCCTACGAGCAGTACTTC. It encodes CASSLVGTSYEQYF.

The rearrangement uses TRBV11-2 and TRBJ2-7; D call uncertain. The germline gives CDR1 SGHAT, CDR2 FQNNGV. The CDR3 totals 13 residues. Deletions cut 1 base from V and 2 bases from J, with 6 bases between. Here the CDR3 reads CASSLAPAYEQYF. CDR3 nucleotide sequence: TGTGCCAGCAGCTTAGCTCCAGCCTACGAGCAGTACTTC.

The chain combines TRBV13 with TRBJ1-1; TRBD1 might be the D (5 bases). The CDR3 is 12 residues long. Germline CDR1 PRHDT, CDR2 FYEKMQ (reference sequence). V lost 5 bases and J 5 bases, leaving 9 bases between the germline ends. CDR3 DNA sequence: TGTGCCAGCAGCCTCACAGGTACTGAAGCTTTCTTT. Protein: CASSLTGTEAFF.

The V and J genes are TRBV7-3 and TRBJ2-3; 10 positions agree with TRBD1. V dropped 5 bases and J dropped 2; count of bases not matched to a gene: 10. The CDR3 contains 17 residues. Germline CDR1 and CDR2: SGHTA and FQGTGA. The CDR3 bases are TGTGCCAGCAGCCCCGAGGGGGGGACAGGGGCCACAGATACGCAGTATTTT. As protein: CASSPEGGTGATDTQYF.

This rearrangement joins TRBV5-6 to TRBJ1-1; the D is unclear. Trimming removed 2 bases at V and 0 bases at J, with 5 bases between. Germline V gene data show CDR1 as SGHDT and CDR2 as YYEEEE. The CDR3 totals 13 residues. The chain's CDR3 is CASSLTVNTEAFF. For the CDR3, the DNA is TGTGCCAGCAGCTTAACCGTGAACACTGAAGCTTTCTTT.

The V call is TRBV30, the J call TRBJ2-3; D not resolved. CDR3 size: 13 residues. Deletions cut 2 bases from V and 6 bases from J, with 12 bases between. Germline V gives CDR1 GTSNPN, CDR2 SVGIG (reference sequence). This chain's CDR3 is CAWSQIVGDTQYF. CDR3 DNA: TGTGCCTGGAGTCAAATAGTAGGTGATACGCAGTATTTT.